This T cell receptor (beta chain) emerged from a study of cytomegalovirus exposure and HLA in healthy donors. Study results and limitations: Rare TCR sequences predominated, though certain public TCRs were found in many donors. A later analysis linked a missense variant in DCLRE1C to the trimming of TCR beta V and J genes. In an earlier analysis, most TCR beta V segments were productive about 87% or about 30% of the time.

A multiplex PCR was run with 60 Vbeta primers and 13 Jbeta primers. Some clones are missing from TCRdb's copy, which holds only in-frame ones; the method was immunoSEQ multiplex PCR. In the table there are around 58,000 clones, more than 60% of which are singletons. The CDR3 consists of 16 residues. Germline V gene data show CDR1 as SGHAT and CDR2 as FQDESV (reference sequence). V lost 4 bases, J lost 2 bases, and 6 bases stayed unmatched. As concerns this clone: Its antigen is not identified.

Healthy bone marrow donors made up the cohort. V usage is TRBV11-1 and J usage is TRBJ2-3; TRBD2 aligns across 10 bases. Specimen: PBMCs. This sequence was found in a male donor in good health and CMV-seropositive. The CDR3 sequence is CASSWRTSGYTDTQYF. Written as DNA, the CDR3 is TGTGCCAGCAGCTGGAGGACTAGCGGCTACACAGATACGCAGTATTTT. The entire variable domain, with the rest obtained from reference TRBV11-1 and TRBJ2-3, is as follows: EAEVAQSPRYKITEKSQAVAFWCDPISGHATLYWYRQILGQGPELLVQFQDESVVDDSQLPKDRFSAERLKGVDSTLKIQPAELGDSAMYLCASSWRTSGYTDTQYFGPGTRLTVL.